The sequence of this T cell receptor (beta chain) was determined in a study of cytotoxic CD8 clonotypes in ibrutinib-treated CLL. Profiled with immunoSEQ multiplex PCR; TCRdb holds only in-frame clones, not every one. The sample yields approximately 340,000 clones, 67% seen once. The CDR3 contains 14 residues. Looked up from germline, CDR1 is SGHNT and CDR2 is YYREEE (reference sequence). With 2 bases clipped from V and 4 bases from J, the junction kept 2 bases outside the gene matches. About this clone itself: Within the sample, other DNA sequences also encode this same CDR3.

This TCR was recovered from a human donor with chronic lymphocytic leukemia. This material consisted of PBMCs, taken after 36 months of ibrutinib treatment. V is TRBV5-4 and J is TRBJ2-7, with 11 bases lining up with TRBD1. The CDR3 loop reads CASSLGTGGYEQYF. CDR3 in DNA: TGTGCCAGCAGCTTAGGGACAGGGGGATACGAGCAGTACTTC.